Following are 32 T cell receptor beta chains from one sample sequenced in a study of T cell responses to AZD1222 COVID-19 vaccine. Sequencing was performed with immunoSEQ multiplex PCR; in TCRdb, only in-frame clones are kept and a portion is missing. This table holds roughly 120,000 clones, 85% found once. The sequencing here drew on peripheral blood, taken 28 days after the second AZD1222 dose. The receptors shown here come from an adult who received the AZD1222 COVID-19 vaccine.

The chain couples TRBV27 to TRBJ2-3; the match to TRBD1 covers 10 bases. This CDR3 spans 15 amino acids. The junction had 9 bases not matched to a gene; V was cut back by 6 bases and J by 6 bases. Per germline, CDR1 MNHEY and CDR2 SMNVEV (reference sequence). This chain's CDR3 is CASSWDRGSGDTQYF. The CDR3, as DNA: TGTGCCAGCAGCTGGGACAGGGGATCAGGGGATACGCAGTATTTT.

This chain joins TRBV4-2 and TRBJ1-1, with a tentative D call TRBD1 (5 bases). The germline V gene encodes CDR1 LGHNA and CDR2 YNFKEQ. V lost 1 base to trimming and J lost 5 bases, with 11 bases between them. The CDR3 runs to 14 residues. The CDR3 loop is CASSQVGGVTEAFF. CDR3 sequence (DNA): TGTGCCAGCAGCCAAGTGGGGGGGGTTACTGAAGCTTTCTTT.

This sequence joins TRBV10-3 and TRBJ1-1; D is uncertain. Trimming left V 5 bases short and J 1 base short, with 5 bases between. The CDR3 sequence is 12 residues long. The germline V gene has CDR1 ENHRY and CDR2 SYGVKD. In nucleotides, the CDR3 is TGTGCCATCAGTAGACAGAACACTGAAGCTTTCTTT. Residues: CAISRQNTEAFF.

The V call is TRBV2, the J call TRBJ1-2; D ambiguous. Between the trimmed V and J ends, which lost 4 bases and 4 bases, there was a span of 10 bases. There are 13 residues in the CDR3. Germline V gene data show CDR1 as SNHLY and CDR2 as FYNNEI. CDR3 amino acids: CASSGRLGYGYTF. The CDR3, as DNA: TGTGCCAGCAGTGGTAGGTTGGGCTATGGCTACACCTTC.

This chain connects TRBV6-6 to TRBJ1-5, with TRBD1 identical over 8 bases. Germline-derived CDR1 and CDR2 are MNHNY and SVGAGI (reference sequence). The CDR3 runs to 16 residues. V trimming: 3 bases; J trimming: 3 bases; junction bases outside the gene matches: 7. The CDR3 nucleotides are TGTGCCAGCAGTTATTCTCGACAGGGGCACAATCAGCCCCAGCATTTT. Amino acid sequence: CASSYSRQGHNQPQHF.

J is TRBJ1-6 and V is TRBV3-1 (or the pseudogene TRBV3-2); 7 bases fit TRBD1. The CDR3 has 16 residues. CDR1 LGHDT and CDR2 YNNKEL come from the germline V gene (reference sequence). The J segment lost 7 bases and the V segment lost 1 base, leaving 7 bases of the junction unmatched. DNA for the CDR3: TGTGCCAGCAGCCAAGTCAACAGGGGATGGAATTCACCCCTCCACTTT. This sequence encodes CASSQVNRGWNSPLHF.

CDR3 DNA sequence: TGTGCCAGCAGTGAAGCACTAAGAGGCCCGGGGAAAGGTCAGCCCCAGCATTTT. Encoded protein: CASSEALRGPGKGQPQHF. The chain recombines TRBV2 with TRBJ1-5; D is uncertain. The CDR3 spans 18 residues. V lost 0 bases and J 6 bases, leaving 21 bases between the germline ends. Germline CDR1 reads SNHLY; CDR2 reads FYNNEI.

V gene TRBV5-1 combines with J gene TRBJ2-5; D remains unclear. The CDR3 consists of 14 residues. The V and J ends lost 0 bases and 5 bases respectively, with 11 bases between them. Germline V CDR1 and CDR2: SGHRS, YFSETQ. CDR3 sequence reads: CASSLGEVGETQYF. DNA for the CDR3: TGCGCCAGCAGCTTGGGAGAGGTCGGGGAGACCCAGTACTTC.

The rearrangement uses TRBV7-2 and TRBJ2-7; tentatively, D is TRBD1 or TRBD2 (5 bases each). Trimming took 3 bases from V and 3 from J, leaving 12 bases between them. CDR3 length: 14 amino acids. Germline V gives CDR1 SGHTA, CDR2 FQGNSA. The chain's CDR3 is CASSFGAGGYEQYF. The CDR3 nucleotides are TGTGCCAGCAGCTTCGGGGCAGGTGGCTACGAGCAGTACTTC. The full variable domain, completed using reference TRBV7-2 and TRBJ2-7, is GAGVSQSPSNKVTEKGKDVELRCDPISGHTALYWYRQSLGQGLEFLIYFQGNSAPDKSGLPSDRFSAERTGGSVSTLTIQRTQQEDSAVYLCASSFGAGGYEQYFGPGTRLTVT.

This chain's CDR3 is CASSEPYAEAFF. The CDR3 DNA reads as TGTGCCAGCAGTGAACCTTATGCTGAAGCTTTCTTT. The chain employs TRBV28 and TRBJ1-1; no clear D. The CDR3 is 12 amino acids. Germline CDR1 reads MDHEN; CDR2 reads SYDVKM. V was cut by 5 bases and J by 6 bases, with 10 bases left in between. Using reference TRBV28 and TRBJ1-1 for the parts outside the CDR3, the full variable domain is DVKVTQSSRYLVKRTGEKVFLECVQDMDHENMFWYRQDPGLGLRLIYFSYDVKMKEKGDIPEGYSVSREKKERFSLILESASTNQTSMYLCASSEPYAEAFFGQGTRLTVV.

This chain uses TRBV5-1 with TRBJ1-4; possibly TRBD1 for D (6 bases). Per germline, CDR1 SGHRS and CDR2 YFSETQ. V was clipped by 0 bases and J by 6 bases, with 12 bases between them. CDR3 length equals 15 residues. In nucleotides, the CDR3 is TGCGCCAGCAGCTTGGACGGGGGCGATCATGAAAAACTGTTTTTT. It translates to CASSLDGGDHEKLFF.

The gene calls are TRBV7-3 and TRBJ1-1; no reliable D call. Germline V CDR1 and CDR2: SGHTA, FQGTGA. The CDR3 runs 13 residues. Deletions cut 5 bases from V and 1 base from J, with 8 bases between. The CDR3 region has the DNA TGTGCCAGCAGCGACGTGGCGAACACTGAAGCTTTCTTT. Its translation: CASSDVANTEAFF.

In regard to this clone: The junction differs from germline at one of its ends, possibly a read error. The chain couples TRBV3-1 (or the pseudogene TRBV3-2) to TRBJ1-2; 8 nucleotides match TRBD1. Germline V gene data show CDR1 as LGHDT and CDR2 as YNNKEL (reference sequence). This CDR3 comprises 16 residues. CDR3 residues: CASSQGVDRGSYGYTF. In DNA, the CDR3 is TGTGCCAGCAGTCAAGGGGTCGACAGGGGATCCTATGGCTACACCTTC.

The V call is TRBV28, the J call TRBJ2-5; 7 bases align to TRBD1. This CDR3 contains 17 residues. The ends lost 5 bases at V and 5 bases at J; junction bases unmatched: 17. The germline CDR1 and CDR2 sequences are MDHEN and SYDVKM. The CDR3 nucleotides are TGTGCCAGCAGTCCATTAGGGGGCAGTCATGAATGGGAGACCCAGTACTTC. Translated: CASSPLGGSHEWETQYF. The variable domain in full, with the rest retrieved from reference TRBV28 and TRBJ2-5, is DVKVTQSSRYLVKRTGEKVFLECVQDMDHENMFWYRQDPGLGLRLIYFSYDVKMKEKGDIPEGYSVSREKKERFSLILESASTNQTSMYLCASSPLGGSHEWETQYFGPGTRLLVL.

The V call is TRBV25-1, the J call TRBJ1-4; D gene unclear. Germline V gene lookup returns CDR1 MGHDK and CDR2 SYGVNS. V was trimmed by 2 bases and J by 4 bases, leaving 11 bases between them. The CDR3 runs 15 residues. CDR3 DNA sequence: TGTGCCAGCAGTGAAGGAAGGATACTTAATGAAAAACTGTTTTTT. This translates into CASSEGRILNEKLFF.

V and J are TRBV5-1 and TRBJ1-3; D is uncertain. CDR1 SGHRS and CDR2 YFSETQ come from the germline V gene. This CDR3 is built from 16 residues. The germline V and J ends were trimmed by 4 bases and 0 bases, with 14 bases remaining between them. The CDR3 DNA reads TGCGCCAGCAGCCAAGACGGACTTGACTCTGGAAACACCATATATTTT. This sequence encodes CASSQDGLDSGNTIYF. Complete variable domain (other parts from reference TRBV5-1 and TRBJ1-3): KAGVTQTPRYLIKTRGQQVTLSCSPISGHRSVSWYQQTPGQGLQFLFEYFSETQRNKGNFPGRFSGRQFSNSRSEMNVSTLELGDSALYLCASSQDGLDSGNTIYFGEGSWLTVV.

V usage is TRBV7-2 and J usage is TRBJ2-3; D might be TRBD2 (6 bases). Germline-derived CDR1 and CDR2 are SGHTA and FQGNSA. V was shortened by 3 bases and J by 5 bases, with 18 bases between the two germline ends. The length of the CDR3 is 16 residues. The CDR3 here is CASSFPRGAALDTQYF. CDR3 coding DNA: TGTGCCAGCAGCTTCCCGCGGGGAGCCGCACTAGATACGCAGTATTTT.

V is TRBV5-6 and J is TRBJ1-5; 7 nucleotides align to TRBD1. The germline gives CDR1 SGHDT, CDR2 YYEEEE. The CDR3 length is 16 residues. J lost 0 bases, V lost 4 bases, and 7 bases had no gene match. The CDR3 bases are TGTGCCAGCAGCCCCAGGGGGGGCCATAGCAATCAGCCCCAGCATTTT. Protein: CASSPRGGHSNQPQHF.

This clone occurred a few times. The rearrangement links TRBV7-6 to TRBJ2-6; 9 bases are a match to TRBD1. Germline CDR1 SGHVS, CDR2 FNYEAQ. V dropped 1 base and J dropped 10; count of bases not matched to a gene: 5. The length of the CDR3 is 15 residues. The chain's CDR3 is CASSLEGQGANVLTF. For the CDR3, the DNA is TGTGCCAGCAGCTTAGAGGGACAGGGTGCTAACGTCCTGACTTTC.

This chain links TRBV4-1 with TRBJ1-1; D is unresolved. V was cut by 2 bases and J by 2 bases, with 6 bases left in between. The germline V gene encodes CDR1 MGHRA and CDR2 YSYEKL. The CDR3 contains 13 residues. The CDR3 region has the DNA TGCGCCAGCAGCCAACCTTTTAACACTGAAGCTTTCTTT. This gives the protein CASSQPFNTEAFF.

The chain joins TRBV9 to TRBJ2-1; no reliable D call. The CDR3 has 15 amino acids. Looked up from germline, CDR1 is SGDLS and CDR2 is YYNGEE. Trimming shortened V by 4 bases and J by 2 bases, and 13 bases separated the two germline ends. The CDR3 nucleotides are TGTGCCAGCAGCCGCCAAAGTTCCGCCTACAATGAGCAGTTCTTC. This gives the protein CASSRQSSAYNEQFF.

This clone was picked up one time. This chain links TRBV6-5 with TRBJ1-4; TRBD1 matches at 7 bases. The J segment lost 8 bases and the V segment lost 6 bases, leaving 12 bases of the junction unmatched. This CDR3 region has 15 residues. Germline V gene sequence: CDR1 MNHEY, CDR2 SVGAGI. DNA for the CDR3: TGTGCCAGCAGGGGGTCGAGGGGGCGATCGGAAAAACTGTTTTTT. It encodes CASRGSRGRSEKLFF.

The genes are TRBV19 and TRBJ1-2, with 7 bases fitting TRBD1. This CDR3 has 15 residues. Germline CDR1 and CDR2: LNHDA and SQIVND (reference sequence). Germline trimming cut 5 bases from V and 4 bases from J; bases unmatched to any gene: 10. CDR3 region: CASSETGSSAYGYTF. DNA of the CDR3: TGTGCCAGTAGTGAGACAGGGTCTAGTGCCTATGGCTACACCTTC.

The CDR3 DNA follows: TGCGCCAGCAGCCCCTCGAGCGGGGGGTTGAATGAGCAGTTCTTC. Translation: CASSPSSGGLNEQFF. The gene calls are TRBV5-1 and TRBJ2-1; 9 bases line up with TRBD2. V lost 4 bases and J lost 7; bases outside the gene matches: 9. Germline lookup yields CDR1 SGHRS and CDR2 YFSETQ. The CDR3 is made up of 15 amino acids.

The rearrangement uses TRBV11-2 and TRBJ1-4; perhaps TRBD1 as D (6 bases). This CDR3 has 17 residues. The V end lost 0 bases, the J end lost 0 bases, and 11 bases lay between the germline ends. Germline V lookup: CDR1 SGHAT, CDR2 FQNNGV. The CDR3 DNA sequence: TGTGCCAGCAGCTTAGATTGGGGGCCCCCAACTAATGAAAAACTGTTTTTT. This encodes CASSLDWGPPTNEKLFF.

Comment on this clone: Other DNA sequences within the sample encode an identical CDR3. The chain employs TRBV27 and TRBJ1-6, with D perhaps TRBD1 (6 bases). Germline V gene lookup returns CDR1 MNHEY and CDR2 SMNVEV (reference sequence). V lost 3 bases, J lost 14 bases, and 14 bases lay in between. The CDR3 is made up of 13 amino acids. The CDR3 nucleotides read TGTGCCAGCAGTTTCTCAGGGGTTCGATCCCTCCACTTT. Amino acids: CASSFSGVRSLHF.

This clone was observed a single time. The chain uses TRBV6-5 and TRBJ2-5; D perhaps matches TRBD2 (6 bases). Per germline, CDR1 MNHEY and CDR2 SVGAGI. V lost 7 bases and J lost 2, with 11 bases in between. The CDR3 covers 13 residues. This CDR3 reads CASKPGVQETQYF. CDR3 DNA: TGTGCCAGCAAGCCGGGGGTGCAAGAGACCCAGTACTTC.

This clone was observed a single time. The rearrangement uses TRBV5-1 and TRBJ2-1, with TRBD2 matching over 9 bases. CDR3 length equals 14 residues. Trimming at V came to 7 bases and at J to 9 bases, leaving 11 bases not matched to a gene. The germline V gene encodes CDR1 SGHRS and CDR2 YFSETQ. CDR3 loop: CASWAGGPFSEQFF. The DNA of the CDR3 is TGCGCCAGCTGGGCGGGGGGGCCTTTCAGTGAGCAGTTCTTC.

The gene calls are TRBV11-2 and TRBJ1-2; D may be TRBD1 (5 bases). Trimming removed 5 bases from V and 8 bases from J, with 21 bases in between. In germline, CDR1 is SGHAT, CDR2 FQNNGV. CDR3 size: 15 residues. This CDR3 is CASSPTGTEAGGYTF. The CDR3 bases are TGTGCCAGCAGCCCTACCGGGACCGAGGCGGGAGGCTACACCTTC.

The rearrangement joins TRBV18 to TRBJ1-1; D ambiguous. The CDR3 consists of 15 residues. Trimming stripped 0 bases from V and 2 bases from J, with 10 bases between. CDR1 is KGHSH, CDR2 LQKENI, per germline. CDR3 nucleotide sequence: TGTGCCAGCTCACCACCAGACACCACAAACACTGAAGCTTTCTTT. Amino acid sequence: CASSPPDTTNTEAFF.

The V call is TRBV4-1, the J call TRBJ2-5; D is unresolved. Germline CDR1 MGHRA, CDR2 YSYEKL. This CDR3 has 15 residues. V was clipped by 4 bases and J by 1 base, with 13 bases between them. DNA for the CDR3: TGCGCCAGCAGCCCGTGGGCAGCCCCCCAAGAGACCCAGTACTTC. Translating gives CASSPWAAPQETQYF.

V gene TRBV2 combines with J gene TRBJ1-5; 9 nucleotides line up with TRBD1. Germline-derived CDR1 and CDR2 are SNHLY and FYNNEI. CDR3 length equals 19 residues. V lost 2 bases to trimming and J lost 2 bases; unmatched junction nucleotides: 13. CDR3 in amino acids: CASSESLTGGGRGNQPQHF. Here the CDR3 DNA reads TGTGCCAGCAGTGAAAGCTTGACAGGGGGTGGACGGGGCAATCAGCCCCAGCATTTT.